A single sample gave rise to the 24 T cell receptor beta chains below, sequenced in a study of T cell responses to AZD1222 COVID-19 vaccine. TCRdb's table, derived via immunoSEQ multiplex PCR, lists solely in-frame clones and lacks some. Of about 55,000 clones in the sample, about 85% were seen once. The input for sequencing was peripheral blood, taken on day 0 of AZD1222 vaccination. Source of these receptors: an adult in good health.

V is TRBV3-1 (or the pseudogene TRBV3-2) and J is TRBJ2-3; no definite D call. V was cut by 1 base and J by 2 bases, with 16 bases left in between. Germline V gene sequence: CDR1 LGHDT, CDR2 YNNKEL (reference sequence). The CDR3 is 17 residues long. The CDR3 loop is CASSQGTIPDATDTQYF. DNA of the CDR3: TGTGCCAGCAGCCAAGGGACGATACCTGATGCCACAGATACGCAGTATTTT.

This clone is a singleton in its sample. The rearrangement uses TRBV5-4 and TRBJ2-6, with 7 bases that match TRBD1. The V gene's germline CDR1 is SGHNT and CDR2 YYREEE (reference sequence). V gave up 5 bases and J gave up 2 bases; unmatched junction bases: 1. CDR3 length equals 14 residues. The CDR3 loop reads CASSDRAGANVLTF. The DNA for the CDR3 is TGTGCCAGCAGTGACAGGGCTGGGGCCAACGTCCTGACTTTC.

This chain uses TRBV24-1 with TRBJ1-2; D is possibly TRBD1 (5 bases). The germline V gene encodes CDR1 KGHDR and CDR2 SFDVKD. The V and J ends lost 3 bases and 4 bases respectively, with 11 bases between them. This CDR3 is 14 amino acids long. CDR3 sequence: CATSDPTVFYGYTF. The CDR3 DNA reads TGTGCCACCAGTGATCCGACAGTCTTCTATGGCTACACCTTC.

The chain uses TRBV7-6 and TRBJ1-4, with D tentatively TRBD1 (6 bases). Germline assignment: CDR1 SGHVS and CDR2 FNYEAQ. This CDR3 comprises 16 residues. Trimming stripped 8 bases from V and 3 bases from J, with 19 bases between. The CDR3 DNA follows: TGTGCCAGCGGCTCGGGGGCCCCTAGATCTAATGAAAAACTGTTTTTT. Its protein product is CASGSGAPRSNEKLFF. The variable domain in full, completed from reference TRBV7-6 and TRBJ1-4, reads GAGVSQSPRYKVTKRGQDVALRCDPISGHVSLYWYRQALGQGPEFLTYFNYEAQQDKSGLPNDRFSAERPEGSISTLTIQRTEQRDSAMYRCASGSGAPRSNEKLFFGSGTQLSVL.

The count of this clone is one. This rearrangement joins TRBV5-1 to TRBJ1-1, with a weak D call TRBD1 (5 bases). Germline CDR1 and CDR2: SGHRS and YFSETQ. V was cut by 4 bases and J by 1 base, with 29 bases left in between. This CDR3 spans 20 amino acids. CDR3 coding DNA: TGCGCCAGCAGCGCTTGGAGGCGCCGGGACCCAATACGGAGGAACACTGAAGCTTTCTTT. As protein: CASSAWRRRDPIRRNTEAFF.

This clone was seen just once. The rearrangement links TRBV19 to TRBJ1-3; D is undetermined. This CDR3 has 16 residues. Deletions cut 7 bases from V and 0 bases from J, with 16 bases between. Germline V gene sequence: CDR1 LNHDA, CDR2 SQIVND (reference sequence). The CDR3 sequence is CASKVVGSLSGNTIYF. The CDR3 DNA reads TGTGCCAGTAAAGTGGTCGGCAGCCTCTCTGGAAACACCATATATTTT.

The chain couples TRBV5-5 to TRBJ1-1, with TRBD1 matching 9 bases. The CDR3 runs 16 residues. Looked up from germline, CDR1 is SGHKS and CDR2 is YYEKEE (reference sequence). V shed 0 bases and J 6 bases; nucleotides not matched to a gene: 9. DNA of the CDR3: TGTGCCAGCAGCTTGGCCGGGACAGGGTTTAACGCTGAAGCTTTCTTT. It is translated as CASSLAGTGFNAEAFF.

The rearrangement links TRBV24-1 to TRBJ1-1; no clear D gene. Germline lookup yields CDR1 KGHDR and CDR2 SFDVKD. The CDR3 is 12 amino acids. Between the trimmed V and J ends, which lost 1 base and 10 bases, there was a span of 9 bases. The CDR3, as DNA: TGTGCCACCAGTGATTTCAACAGTAGAGCTTTCTTT. Translating it yields CATSDFNSRAFF.

The rearrangement links TRBV20-1 to TRBJ2-3; no reliable D call. V lost 3 bases and J lost 3, with 10 bases in between. Germline V gene lookup returns CDR1 DFQATT and CDR2 SNEGSKA (reference sequence). This CDR3 has 13 residues. The CDR3 DNA is TGCAGTGCTAGTTCCCCACGTACAGATACGCAGTATTTT. Translated, it gives CSASSPRTDTQYF.

The count of this clone is one. The chain has TRBV5-1 and TRBJ2-2; tentative D call: TRBD1 (6 bases). Germline values: CDR1 SGHRS, CDR2 YFSETQ. V was clipped by 0 bases and J by 3 bases, with 9 bases between them. The CDR3 consists of 15 residues. The CDR3 reads CASSLESGDTGELFF. Written as DNA, the CDR3 is TGCGCCAGCAGCTTGGAGTCAGGGGACACCGGGGAGCTGTTTTTT.

The CDR3 spells CAISVGGGGTGELFF. CDR3 in DNA: TGTGCCATCAGCGTCGGTGGGGGGGGCACCGGGGAGCTGTTTTTT. The chain employs TRBV10-3 and TRBJ2-2; 7 positions match TRBD2. This CDR3 region has 15 residues. V gave up 6 bases and J gave up 4 bases; unmatched junction bases: 8. Germline V gene sequence: CDR1 ENHRY, CDR2 SYGVKD.

This rearrangement joins TRBV19 to TRBJ2-3; D may be TRBD1 (6 bases). CDR3 size: 14 residues. CDR1 and CDR2 (germline): LNHDA, SQIVND (reference sequence). Trimming left V 8 bases short and J 0 bases short, with 12 bases between. The CDR3 here is CASYDRSSTDTQYF. The CDR3 nucleotides read TGTGCCAGTTACGACAGGTCTAGCACAGATACGCAGTATTTT.

The V and J genes are TRBV7-8 and TRBJ1-1, with D possibly being TRBD1 (5 bases). CDR1 and CDR2 (germline): SGHVS, FQNEAQ. Trimming stripped 1 base from V and 0 bases from J, with 9 bases between. This CDR3 is built from 15 residues. The CDR3 DNA reads TGTGCCAGCAGCTTAGTAGCAGGGATGAACACTGAAGCTTTCTTT. This codes for CASSLVAGMNTEAFF.

The chain uses TRBV3-1 (or the pseudogene TRBV3-2) and TRBJ1-5, with a weak D call TRBD1 (5 bases). V was pared by 1 base and J by 10 bases, with 14 bases between. The CDR3 has 14 amino acids. CDR1 and CDR2 from the germline V gene are LGHDT and YNNKEL (reference sequence). For the CDR3, the DNA is TGTGCCAGCAGCCAAGGAGACAGACCCAACCCCCAGCATTTT. Its protein is CASSQGDRPNPQHF.

This chain joins TRBV6-2 or TRBV6-3 and TRBJ1-5, with no clear D. V was cut by 6 bases and J by 0 bases, with 6 bases left in between. The CDR3 extends over 13 amino acids. The germline V gene encodes CDR1 MNHEY and CDR2 SVGEGT. The CDR3 bases are TGTGCCAGCAGCAAGGGTAGCAATCAGCCCCAGCATTTT. Encoded protein: CASSKGSNQPQHF.

This clone was counted once. This chain joins TRBV3-1 (or the pseudogene TRBV3-2) and TRBJ1-5; the match to TRBD1 covers 9 bases. Trimming took 1 base from V and 6 from J; bases not matched to a gene: 7. CDR3 length equals 16 residues. Germline lookup yields CDR1 LGHDT and CDR2 YNNKEL (reference sequence). This chain's CDR3 is CASSQGPTGGGQPQHF. Here the CDR3 DNA reads TGTGCCAGCAGCCAAGGCCCTACAGGGGGCGGTCAGCCCCAGCATTTT.

The chain uses TRBV10-3 and TRBJ2-3, with no clear D. CDR1 is ENHRY and CDR2 is SYGVKD in the germline V gene. This CDR3 spans 13 amino acids. V lost 7 bases to trimming and J lost 5 bases, with 13 bases between them. Here the CDR3 DNA reads TGTGCCATCACCTCCGGTCCGGGAGATACGCAGTATTTT. It translates to CAITSGPGDTQYF.

The chain carries TRBV30 and TRBJ1-4, with D possibly being TRBD1 (5 bases). CDR1 is GTSNPN and CDR2 is SVGIG in the germline V gene (reference sequence). The CDR3 has 13 residues. V dropped 3 bases and J dropped 7 bases, with 12 bases sitting between them. The CDR3 coding sequence is TGTGCCTGGAGACTAGGGACGGTTGAAAAACTGTTTTTT. Protein product: CAWRLGTVEKLFF. Full variable domain (missing parts from reference TRBV30 and TRBJ1-4): SQTIHQWPATLVQPVGSPLSLECTVEGTSNPNLYWYRQAAGRGLQLLFYSVGIGQISSEVPQNLSASRPQDRQFILSSKKLLLSDSGFYLCAWRLGTVEKLFFGSGTQLSVL.

The chain couples TRBV6-5 to TRBJ1-4; no clear D. CDR1 MNHEY and CDR2 SVGAGI come from the germline V gene. The CDR3 is 14 residues long. V was shortened by 10 bases and J by 3 bases, with 15 bases between the two germline ends. The CDR3 reads CATAESWANEKLFF. CDR3 coding DNA: TGTGCCACCGCGGAAAGTTGGGCTAATGAAAAACTGTTTTTT.

This chain uses TRBV29-1 with TRBJ1-1, with D perhaps matching TRBD1 (6 bases). The V and J ends lost 6 bases and 3 bases respectively, with 26 bases between them. The CDR3 contains 17 residues. Per the germline V gene, CDR1 is SQVTM and CDR2 is ANQGSEA. The CDR3 nucleotides read TGCAGCGTCGAGTCCCCCCTCGACAAGGGGGTTGACACTGAAGCTTTCTTT. It is translated as CSVESPLDKGVDTEAFF.

The V and J genes are TRBV9 and TRBJ2-7; tentatively, D is TRBD1 (6 bases). Germline V gene sequence: CDR1 SGDLS, CDR2 YYNGEE. There are 14 residues in the CDR3. With 0 bases removed from V and 3 bases from J, the gap between germline ends came to 10 bases. The CDR3: CASSVGGGDYEQYF. The CDR3 DNA is TGTGCCAGCAGCGTAGGAGGGGGTGACTACGAGCAGTACTTC.

The chain is built from TRBV19 and TRBJ2-7, with D possibly matching TRBD1 (6 bases). There are 12 residues in the CDR3. CDR1 LNHDA and CDR2 SQIVND come from the germline V gene (reference sequence). Trimming shortened V by 10 bases and J by 8 bases, and 18 bases separated the two germline ends. The CDR3 region has the DNA TGTGCCACCGGACAGAGACCTATGAAGCAGTACTTC. Translating gives CATGQRPMKQYF.

The genes are TRBV28 and TRBJ2-7; possibly TRBD1 for D (6 bases). CDR1 and CDR2 from the germline V gene are MDHEN and SYDVKM. The CDR3 is made up of 15 amino acids. Trimming removed 5 bases at V and 6 bases at J, with 20 bases between. The CDR3: CASSPGTSPVVEQYF. The CDR3 DNA is TGTGCCAGCAGTCCCGGGACAAGCCCAGTAGTCGAGCAGTACTTC.

V gene TRBV6-5 combines with J gene TRBJ1-5, with D possibly TRBD1 on 5 matching bases. Per the germline V gene, CDR1 is MNHEY and CDR2 is SVGAGI. Trimming stripped 2 bases from V and 4 bases from J, with 12 bases between. The length of the CDR3 is 15 residues. The CDR3 region has the DNA TGTGCCAGCAGTTACACGGGGGGAGGTAATCAGCCCCAGCATTTT. Protein sequence: CASSYTGGGNQPQHF.